The T cell receptor beta chain described here comes from a study of Graves' ophthalmopathy and Graves' hyperthyroidism. Germline-derived CDR1 and CDR2 are LGHNT and FRNRAP. CDR3 length equals 11 residues. V dropped 6 bases and J dropped 10; count of bases not matched to a gene: 3. This clonotype came up a few times. Beta-chain TCR CDR3 regions were amplified from RNA transcripts. The library came from an HTBI-primed first-round RT-PCR and a second-round multiplex PCR. TCRdb fed the multiplex PCR reads into MiXCR, producing one record per CDR3 protein. The table records 200,000 to 250,000 distinct CDR3 sequences, about 22% of them present only once.

The TCR comes from a woman aged 45-59 years with Graves' ophthalmopathy. The source material was peripheral blood. J is TRBJ1-3 and V is TRBV12-5; 7 bases are a match to TRBD1. The DNA for the CDR3 is TGTGCTAGTGGCGACAGGGTGACCATATATTTT. Translating it yields CASGDRVTIYF.